This record concerns one T cell receptor (beta chain) sequence. Enrollment of patients from Seattle took place during active infection, with longitudinal follow-up. V was trimmed by 5 bases and J by 6 bases, leaving 17 bases between them. The CDR3 runs to 14 residues. Germline V CDR1 and CDR2: SGHRS, YFSETQ. This record belongs to a study of blood T cell repertoires in COVID-19. Sequenced by immunoSEQ multiplex PCR; TCRdb stores in-frame clones only, minus some. The sample carries about 350,000 clones, approximately 90% recorded once. Material: peripheral blood. The clonotype comes from a woman aged 60-75 years with COVID-19, enrolled during active disease. The V call is TRBV5-1, the J call TRBJ1-1; D is unresolved. The CDR3 region is CASRNLEGWAEAFF. The CDR3 nucleotides are TGCGCCAGCAGAAACCTGGAGGGCTGGGCTGAAGCTTTCTTT.